The 32 T cell receptor beta chains in this list originate from one sample, sequenced in a study of shared clonotypes between healthy human individuals. This table comes from immunoSEQ multiplex PCR, and its TCRdb copy is limited to in-frame clones, with some not included. The table records fewer than 2.5 million clones, approximately 93% of them present only once. Input material: naive CD4+ T cells from PBMCs. Specified subset: CD45RA+ positively selected. These receptor sequences come from a man aged 18 to 30 in good health. Some clones in this sample may be carry-over from other donors' samples.

The V gene is TRBV19, the J gene TRBJ1-5, with 8 positions matching TRBD1. V shed 5 bases, J shed 6 bases, and the junction held 3 bases outside the gene matches. CDR1 LNHDA and CDR2 SQIVND come from the germline V gene (reference sequence). The CDR3 is 13 residues long. The CDR3 DNA is TGTGCCAGTAGTGGACAGGGTGTTCAGCCCCAGCATTTT. This translates into CASSGQGVQPQHF.

The chain uses TRBV28 and TRBJ1-5; D ambiguous. The CDR3 is 14 amino acids. Germline loops: CDR1 MDHEN, CDR2 SYDVKM. V lost 5 bases and J 3 bases, leaving 11 bases between the germline ends. Here the CDR3 reads CASSRRAPNQPQHF. CDR3 in DNA: TGTGCCAGCAGTCGCCGGGCCCCCAATCAGCCCCAGCATTTT. The full variable domain, in which reference TRBV28 and TRBJ1-5 provide the parts outside the CDR3, is DVKVTQSSRYLVKRTGEKVFLECVQDMDHENMFWYRQDPGLGLRLIYFSYDVKMKEKGDIPEGYSVSREKKERFSLILESASTNQTSMYLCASSRRAPNQPQHFGDGTRLSIL.

The V call is TRBV9, the J call TRBJ2-3; D is ambiguous. CDR3 length equals 15 residues. The ends were cut back, 4 bases at V and 0 bases at J, with 12 bases in the middle. Germline V gene lookup returns CDR1 SGDLS and CDR2 YYNGEE. CDR3 sequence reads: CASSSGPFSTDTQYF. In DNA, the CDR3 is TGTGCCAGCAGCTCCGGACCGTTTAGCACAGATACGCAGTATTTT.

This sequence joins TRBV29-1 and TRBJ1-1; D might be TRBD1 (6 bases). The CDR3 contains 15 residues. Trimming shortened V by 4 bases and J by 0 bases, and 15 bases separated the two germline ends. Germline assignment: CDR1 SQVTM and CDR2 ANQGSEA. CDR3 sequence (DNA): TGCAGCGTTGCACTACGACAGGCTTTGAACACTGAAGCTTTCTTT. Translated: CSVALRQALNTEAFF.

V is TRBV11-2 and J is TRBJ2-2; D assignment may be TRBD1 or TRBD2 (5 bases each). V was clipped by 5 bases and J by 6 bases, with 16 bases between them. There are 15 residues in the CDR3. The germline CDR1 and CDR2 sequences are SGHAT and FQNNGV. CDR3 DNA: TGTGCCAGCAGCAGTATTGCCCGGGGCCCCGGGGAGCTGTTTTTT. Protein: CASSSIARGPGELFF. The whole variable domain, filled in from reference TRBV11-2 and TRBJ2-2, reads EAGVAQSPRYKIIEKRQSVAFWCNPISGHATLYWYQQILGQGPKLLIQFQNNGVVDDSQLPKDRFSAERLKGVDSTLKIQPAKLEDSAVYLCASSSIARGPGELFFGEGSRLTVL.

A remark on this clone: This sample also contains other DNA sequences that code for the same CDR3. The chain links TRBV5-1 to TRBJ2-5; TRBD2 matches 8 bases. Per germline, CDR1 SGHRS and CDR2 YFSETQ. This CDR3 region has 12 residues. With 4 bases clipped from V and 5 bases from J, the junction kept 1 base outside the gene matches. Here the CDR3 DNA reads TGCGCCAGCAGCCCGGGAGGGGAGACCCAGTACTTC. This gives the protein CASSPGGETQYF.

This chain's CDR3 is CASSARLAGGYNEQFF. DNA for the CDR3: TGTGCCAGCAGCGCCCGACTAGCGGGAGGTTACAATGAGCAGTTCTTC. This rearrangement joins TRBV9 to TRBJ2-1; 13 bases fit TRBD2. V lost 3 bases and J lost 4; bases outside the gene matches: 4. This CDR3 contains 16 residues. CDR1 is SGDLS and CDR2 is YYNGEE in the germline V gene.

The genes are TRBV18 and TRBJ2-1, with 15 bases matching TRBD2. The V gene's germline CDR1 is KGHSH and CDR2 LQKENI. The CDR3 is 18 residues long. J gave up 0 bases and V 5 bases, and 5 bases lay outside the gene matches. The CDR3 coding sequence is TGTGCCAGCTCATCCGGACTAGCGGGAGGGCCCTCCTACAATGAGCAGTTCTTC. It codes for CASSSGLAGGPSYNEQFF.

The rearrangement uses TRBV4-1 and TRBJ2-3; 11 bases map to TRBD2. Germline V lookup: CDR1 MGHRA, CDR2 YSYEKL. The CDR3 is 18 amino acids. Unmatched junction bases numbered 10, after V lost 4 bases and J lost 1 base. The CDR3: CASSLLRTSGSGTDTQYF. The CDR3, as DNA: TGCGCCAGCAGCCTTTTGAGGACTAGCGGGTCTGGCACAGATACGCAGTATTTT.

The V and J genes are TRBV30 and TRBJ2-2; 7 bases line up with TRBD2. Losses at the gene ends were 8 bases for V and 5 bases for J; bases not matched to a gene: 11. There are 14 residues in the CDR3. Germline V gene sequence: CDR1 GTSNPN, CDR2 SVGIG (reference sequence). The CDR3 sequence: CARTRTSATGELFF. The CDR3 DNA is TGTGCCCGGACTAGGACTAGTGCAACCGGGGAGCTGTTTTTT.

V is TRBV5-1 and J is TRBJ2-2; D unresolved. Trimming took 4 bases from V and 3 from J, leaving 16 bases between them. The CDR3 spans 16 residues. From germline, CDR1 is SGHRS and CDR2 YFSETQ. In DNA form, the CDR3 reads TGCGCCAGCAGCACACGAGACCGGGTGGACACCGGGGAGCTGTTTTTT. Protein sequence: CASSTRDRVDTGELFF.

The chain recombines TRBV19 with TRBJ1-3; D gene unclear. This CDR3 comprises 14 residues. V gave up 0 bases and J gave up 1 base, with 4 bases separating them. Looked up from germline, CDR1 is LNHDA and CDR2 is SQIVND (reference sequence). The CDR3: CASSIDSSGNTIYF. The CDR3, as DNA: TGTGCCAGTAGTATAGACTCTTCTGGAAACACCATATATTTT.

This chain uses TRBV7-9 with TRBJ2-1, with 9 bases fitting TRBD2. The germline V gene has CDR1 SEHNR and CDR2 FQNEAQ (reference sequence). The J segment lost 6 bases and the V segment lost 1 base, leaving 4 bases of the junction unmatched. The CDR3 consists of 15 residues. CDR3 residues: CASSLVAGVGNEQFF. CDR3 coding DNA: TGTGCCAGCAGCTTAGTAGCGGGAGTTGGCAATGAGCAGTTCTTC.

The gene calls are TRBV9 and TRBJ2-3; 10 bases map to TRBD2. The CDR3 contains 16 residues. The ends lost 3 bases at V and 5 bases at J; junction bases unmatched: 9. Germline lookup yields CDR1 SGDLS and CDR2 YYNGEE. The chain's CDR3 is CASSARSGRAQDTQYF. Written as DNA, the CDR3 is TGTGCCAGCAGCGCACGAAGCGGGAGGGCCCAAGATACGCAGTATTTT.

This rearrangement joins TRBV20-1 to TRBJ2-1, with no clear D. Deletions cut 4 bases from V and 5 bases from J, with 6 bases between. CDR1 is DFQATT and CDR2 is SNEGSKA in the germline V gene (reference sequence). This CDR3 has 11 amino acids. As DNA, the CDR3 is TGCAGTGCTACTGAGAACAATGAGCAGTTCTTC. Its protein is CSATENNEQFF.

The J gene is TRBJ2-5, the V gene TRBV7-2, with 15 bases lining up with TRBD2. The CDR3 length is 17 residues. From germline, CDR1 is SGHTA and CDR2 FQGNSA. The J segment lost 5 bases and the V segment lost 5 bases, leaving 9 bases of the junction unmatched. CDR3 residues: CASSRGWTSGRGETQYF. DNA for the CDR3: TGTGCCAGCAGCCGTGGTTGGACTAGCGGGAGGGGGGAGACCCAGTACTTC.

The rearrangement links TRBV28 to TRBJ2-1; possible D gene TRBD1, 6 bases. CDR1 is MDHEN and CDR2 is SYDVKM in the germline V gene. This CDR3 has 13 residues. The V end was cut by 5 bases, the J end by 15 bases, with 20 bases between. CDR3 residues: CASSTRQVQDPFF. CDR3 coding DNA: TGTGCCAGCAGTACCAGACAGGTACAGGACCCGTTCTTC.

The chain is built from TRBV25-1 and TRBJ2-3; the D gene is possibly TRBD1 (6 bases). The length of the CDR3 is 12 residues. Per germline, CDR1 MGHDK and CDR2 SYGVNS. V was shortened by 6 bases and J by 11 bases, with 15 bases between the two germline ends. CDR3 coding DNA: TGTGCCAGCAGAATAAGACAGGTCGGGCAGTATTTT. This codes for CASRIRQVGQYF.

This chain links TRBV7-2 with TRBJ1-5; TRBD1 matches at 10 bases. The ends lost 7 bases at V and 7 bases at J; junction bases unmatched: 7. Germline CDR1 and CDR2: SGHTA and FQGNSA. The CDR3 is 14 amino acids. The chain's CDR3 is CASTTGGQGQPQHF. Written as DNA, the CDR3 is TGTGCCAGCACGACAGGGGGCCAAGGGCAGCCCCAGCATTTT. Together with reference TRBV7-2 and TRBJ1-5, the CDR3 gives the full variable domain: GAGVSQSPSNKVTEKGKDVELRCDPISGHTALYWYRQSLGQGLEFLIYFQGNSAPDKSGLPSDRFSAERTGGSVSTLTIQRTQQEDSAVYLCASTTGGQGQPQHFGDGTRLSIL.

This clone was counted once. The genes are TRBV5-1 and TRBJ2-1; TRBD2 aligns across 11 bases. V was pared by 6 bases and J by 2 bases, with 4 bases of the junction left unmatched. The V gene's germline CDR1 is SGHRS and CDR2 YFSETQ. The CDR3 runs to 15 residues. The DNA of the CDR3 is TGCGCCAGCAAAACTAGCGGGAGCACCTACAATGAGCAGTTCTTC. Residues: CASKTSGSTYNEQFF.

This chain joins TRBV7-2 and TRBJ2-7; D is tentatively TRBD1 or TRBD2 (5 bases each). CDR1 SGHTA and CDR2 FQGNSA come from the germline V gene. Between the trimmed V and J ends, which lost 5 bases and 7 bases, there was a span of 21 bases. This CDR3 is 15 amino acids long. Written as DNA, the CDR3 is TGTGCCAGCAGCGTTTACCCGGGACCTATGGGGGAGCAGTACTTC. Translated, it gives CASSVYPGPMGEQYF.

V and J are TRBV19 and TRBJ1-5; the D is unclear. Per germline, CDR1 LNHDA and CDR2 SQIVND (reference sequence). V was clipped by 7 bases and J by 9 bases, with 16 bases between them. The CDR3 sequence is 13 residues long. The CDR3 loop is CASTGLGMGPQHF. For the CDR3, the DNA is TGTGCCAGTACCGGACTCGGCATGGGGCCCCAGCATTTT.

The chain is built from TRBV27 and TRBJ2-7; possible D gene TRBD2, 5 bases. CDR1 and CDR2 (germline): MNHEY, SMNVEV (reference sequence). The CDR3 has 15 amino acids. Trimming left V 3 bases short and J 1 base short, with 13 bases between. The CDR3, as DNA: TGTGCCAGCAGTTTTTCGGCGGGCCGATCCTACGAGCAGTACTTC. Translating it yields CASSFSAGRSYEQYF.

On this clone itself: The sample contains more than one DNA sequence encoding this CDR3. The chain employs TRBV30 and TRBJ2-5; D uncertain. Trimming removed 5 bases from V and 1 base from J, with 2 bases in between. CDR1 and CDR2 (germline): GTSNPN, SVGIG (reference sequence). This CDR3 has 10 amino acids. This CDR3 reads CAWSQETQYF. The CDR3 DNA sequence: TGTGCCTGGTCCCAAGAGACCCAGTACTTC.

The chain employs TRBV6-5 and TRBJ1-2; D ambiguous. The germline CDR1 and CDR2 sequences are MNHEY and SVGAGI. CDR3 length: 13 amino acids. V lost 4 bases to trimming and J lost 6 bases, with 12 bases between them. CDR3: CASSFGRTNGYTF. CDR3 nucleotide sequence: TGTGCCAGCAGTTTCGGACGGACTAATGGCTACACCTTC.

This chain joins TRBV6-6 and TRBJ2-7; maybe TRBD1 (5 bases). With 2 bases removed from V and 6 bases from J, the gap between germline ends came to 14 bases. The CDR3 contains 14 residues. Looked up from germline, CDR1 is MNHNY and CDR2 is SVGAGI (reference sequence). Written as DNA, the CDR3 is TGTGCCAGCAGTTACAACAGGCGCAGGAGCGAGCAGTACTTC. Translating gives CASSYNRRRSEQYF.

The chain combines TRBV29-1 with TRBJ1-4; 7 bases are a match to TRBD1. This CDR3 region has 14 residues. CDR1 is SQVTM, CDR2 ANQGSEA, per germline. The CDR3 region is CTFTLGGSGEKLFF. CDR3 bases: TGCACCTTTACCCTAGGGGGCTCGGGGGAAAAACTGTTTTTT.

CDR3 nucleotides: TGTGCCAGCAGCTTGACGGGCACAGGCTCTCAGTACTTC. Encoded protein: CASSLTGTGSQYF. V and J are TRBV5-6 and TRBJ2-7; maybe TRBD1 (5 bases). V lost 1 base to trimming and J lost 10 bases, with 15 bases between them. The CDR3 is made up of 13 amino acids. Germline V CDR1 and CDR2: SGHDT, YYEEEE. The full variable domain, with the rest looked up from reference TRBV5-6 and TRBJ2-7, is DAGVTQSPTHLIKTRGQQVTLRCSPKSGHDTVSWYQQALGQGPQFIFQYYEEEERQRGNFPDRFSGHQFPNYSSELNVNALLLGDSALYLCASSLTGTGSQYFGPGTRLTVT.

CDR3 nucleotides: TGTGCCAGTAGTATAGGCAACCTAGCGTCCGGTGAGCAGTTCTTC. Translation gives CASSIGNLASGEQFF. V is TRBV19 and J is TRBJ2-1, with a possible D match to TRBD2 (6 bases). The CDR3 runs 15 residues. Trimming took 1 base from V and 9 from J, leaving 16 bases between them. The germline V gene encodes CDR1 LNHDA and CDR2 SQIVND (reference sequence).

The CDR3 bases are TGTGCCAGCAGTGAACTAACTGGAAACACCATATATTTT. This translates into CASSELTGNTIYF. This chain connects TRBV6-1 to TRBJ1-3; D ambiguous. Trimming took off 2 bases at V and 2 bases at J, with 4 bases between the two ends. Germline V lookup: CDR1 MNHNS, CDR2 SASEGT. This CDR3 is 13 amino acids long.

CDR3 in amino acids: CASSLITVGTGYNEQFF. The CDR3 nucleotides are TGTGCCAGCAGCCTCATTACCGTGGGGACCGGGTACAATGAGCAGTTCTTC. This chain uses TRBV4-2 with TRBJ2-1; D possibly uses TRBD1 or TRBD2 (5 bases each). Trimming took 4 bases from V and 4 from J, leaving 20 bases between them. CDR1 is LGHNA and CDR2 is YNFKEQ in the germline V gene. The CDR3 contains 17 residues.

CDR3: CSVEDPAGGRETQYF. The CDR3 DNA reads TGCAGCGTTGAGGACCCTGCTGGGGGGCGGGAGACCCAGTACTTC. The rearrangement links TRBV29-1 to TRBJ2-5; D may match TRBD1 or TRBD2 (6 bases each). The CDR3 sequence is 15 residues long. CDR1 is SQVTM and CDR2 is ANQGSEA in the germline V gene. V was trimmed by 3 bases and J by 5 bases, leaving 19 bases between them. Full variable domain (missing parts from reference TRBV29-1 and TRBJ2-5): SAVISQKPSRDICQRGTSLTIQCQVDSQVTMMFWYRQQPGQSLTLIATANQGSEATYESGFVIDKFPISRPNLTFSTLTVSNMSPEDSSIYLCSVEDPAGGRETQYFGPGTRLLVL.